The 26 T cell receptor beta chains below all came from one sample that was sequenced in a study of human T cells and chemical hapten exposure. As to time point: patch test 2, 6 weeks after DPC sensitization. Treatment specified: therapeutic diphenylcyclopropenone sensitization with weekly scalp DPC. TCRdb used MiXCR to reprocess the RACE reads, holding one entry per CDR3 protein. This table has over 85,000 distinct CDR3 sequences, 7% to 10% appearing once. This specimen consisted of whole blood, obtained in connection with sensitization to the hapten diphenylcyclopropenone (DPC). The receptors were sampled from a woman aged 40 to 50 with alopecia areata. Some clones in this sample may be carry-over from other donors' samples.

This clonotype was seen a handful of times. This chain joins TRBV30 and TRBJ1-1; D ambiguous. The CDR3 is 13 residues long. The V gene lost 5 bases and the J gene lost 4 bases, with 14 bases spanning the gap. Germline CDR1 and CDR2: GTSNPN and SVGIG (reference sequence). The CDR3 loop reads CAWRRAFGTEAFF. CDR3 nucleotide sequence: TGTGCCTGGCGGAGGGCGTTTGGCACTGAAGCTTTCTTT.

A few counts support this clonotype. The V call is TRBV10-3, the J call TRBJ2-7, with 10 nucleotides matching TRBD1. With 4 bases clipped from V and 0 bases from J, the junction kept 3 bases outside the gene matches. The CDR3 totals 15 residues. CDR1 ENHRY and CDR2 SYGVKD come from the germline V gene. The CDR3 sequence: CAISGDRGLSYEQYF. CDR3 DNA: TGTGCCATCAGTGGCGACAGGGGGCTCTCCTACGAGCAGTACTTC.

V and J are TRBV2 and TRBJ2-1; no clear D gene. The CDR3 covers 15 residues. Germline assignment: CDR1 SNHLY and CDR2 FYNNEI. Trimming took off 7 bases at V and 7 bases at J, with 20 bases between the two ends. The CDR3, as DNA: TGTGCCAGCACCTCCGGGTCCTTGACTTCTAATGAGCAGTTCTTC. Its translation is CASTSGSLTSNEQFF.

The CDR3: CASSLQGGAEQYF. DNA of the CDR3: TGTGCCAGCAGCCTCCAGGGGGGCGCCGAGCAGTACTTC. The chain employs TRBV14 and TRBJ2-7; D might be TRBD1 (7 bases). The germline gives CDR1 SGHDN, CDR2 FVKESK. V was cut by 4 bases and J by 6 bases, with 13 bases left in between. The CDR3 sequence is 13 residues long.

The chain uses TRBV6-5 and TRBJ2-5; D is perhaps TRBD1 or TRBD2 (5 bases each). The CDR3 is made up of 13 amino acids. V gave up 7 bases and J gave up 5 bases, with 14 bases separating them. Germline V gene lookup returns CDR1 MNHEY and CDR2 SVGAGI. The CDR3 bases are TGTGCCAGCAAGGGACCCCTCGCGGAGACCCAGTACTTC. Amino acid sequence: CASKGPLAETQYF.

This clonotype has at least ten counts. The chain combines TRBV19 with TRBJ1-5; TRBD1 matches at 7 bases. CDR3 length equals 16 residues. Germline V gene data show CDR1 as LNHDA and CDR2 as SQIVND (reference sequence). The V gene end was trimmed by 7 bases and the J gene end by 2 bases; junction bases not matched to a gene: 11. Here the CDR3 DNA reads TGTGCCAGTACCTCGACAGGGTTGGTGGGCAATCAGCCCCAGCATTTT. Translation: CASTSTGLVGNQPQHF.

This clonotype has only a few counts. This chain joins TRBV7-2 and TRBJ2-7; D assignment may be TRBD1 or TRBD2 (5 bases each). CDR3 size: 14 residues. Germline assignment: CDR1 SGHTA and CDR2 FQGNSA. V was trimmed by 1 base and J by 7 bases, leaving 14 bases between them. The CDR3 region is CASSLVGPTGEQYF. CDR3 bases: TGTGCCAGCAGCTTAGTGGGACCTACGGGGGAGCAGTACTTC.

This clonotype appeared many times. The rearrangement uses TRBV12-3 or TRBV12-4 and TRBJ2-3, with 7 bases lining up with TRBD1. V lost 3 bases to trimming and J lost 9 bases; unmatched junction nucleotides: 6. The CDR3 has 13 amino acids. The CDR3 loop is CASSLERGGTQYF. The CDR3 nucleotides are TGTGCCAGCAGTTTGGAGCGAGGGGGCACGCAGTATTTT.

The table lists this clonotype with many counts. This CDR3 reads CASSPTPVGGSYGYTF. The DNA of the CDR3 is TGTGCCAGCAGCCCCACCCCTGTAGGGGGCAGCTATGGCTACACCTTC. This chain connects TRBV4-2 to TRBJ1-2; 7 bases fit TRBD1. This CDR3 has 16 amino acids. The V and J ends lost 4 bases and 4 bases, in that order; junction bases with no gene match: 12. The V gene's germline CDR1 is LGHNA and CDR2 YNFKEQ.

This clonotype was detected a few times. The J gene is TRBJ2-1, the V gene TRBV11-3, with D hard to call. V was cut by 2 bases and J by 4 bases, with 9 bases left in between. Germline V gene lookup returns CDR1 SGHNT and CDR2 YENEEA. The CDR3 is made up of 14 amino acids. The DNA for the CDR3 is TGTGCCAGCAGCTTAAATCTGGCTTACAATGAGCAGTTCTTC. Its protein product is CASSLNLAYNEQFF.

Ten or more counts support this clonotype. The V and J genes are TRBV24-1 and TRBJ2-5, with no clear D. CDR3 size: 11 residues. Per germline, CDR1 KGHDR and CDR2 SFDVKD. V was pared by 9 bases and J by 2 bases, with 6 bases between. CDR3 DNA sequence: TGTGCCACCGAACATCAAGAGACCCAGTACTTC. Its protein product is CATEHQETQYF.

The chain couples TRBV6-6 to TRBJ2-5, with 11 bases lining up with TRBD1. From germline, CDR1 is MNHNY and CDR2 SVGAGI (reference sequence). This CDR3 has 15 residues. V dropped 4 bases and J dropped 8; count of bases not matched to a gene: 9. In DNA form, the CDR3 reads TGTGCCAGCAGTTCCGGGACAGGGGGAAGAGAAACCCAGTACTTC. It codes for CASSSGTGGRETQYF.

This clonotype was seen a handful of times. The chain couples TRBV18 to TRBJ1-1; D is unresolved. This CDR3 has 12 residues. Germline V gene sequence: CDR1 KGHSH, CDR2 LQKENI. V was shortened by 5 bases and J by 3 bases, with 7 bases between the two germline ends. This chain's CDR3 is CASSGLYTEAFF. As DNA, the CDR3 is TGTGCCAGCTCAGGGCTCTACACTGAAGCTTTCTTT.

This clonotype was observed at least ten times. The chain carries TRBV19 and TRBJ1-2, with TRBD1 identical over 8 bases. Germline CDR1 and CDR2: LNHDA and SQIVND (reference sequence). The length of the CDR3 is 14 residues. J gave up 4 bases and V 5 bases, and 6 bases lay outside the gene matches. CDR3 amino acids: CASSSGGVVYGYTF. In DNA, the CDR3 is TGTGCCAGTAGTTCAGGGGGCGTCGTCTATGGCTACACCTTC.

Many counts were recorded for this clonotype. J is TRBJ2-1 and V is TRBV11-2, with a possible D match to TRBD1 (5 bases). The CDR3 contains 15 residues. Germline V gene lookup returns CDR1 SGHAT and CDR2 FQNNGV. V dropped 5 bases and J dropped 4 bases, with 15 bases sitting between them. CDR3 sequence reads: CASSPRQSLYNEQFF. For the CDR3, the DNA is TGTGCCAGCAGCCCTCGACAGTCTCTGTACAATGAGCAGTTCTTC.

This clonotype appeared many times. The chain employs TRBV5-1 and TRBJ1-5; D call uncertain. The CDR3 extends over 13 amino acids. Germline V CDR1 and CDR2: SGHRS, YFSETQ. Trimming took 0 bases from V and 5 from J, leaving 6 bases between them. Here the CDR3 reads CASSLVPDQPQHF. CDR3 sequence (DNA): TGCGCCAGCAGCTTGGTTCCAGATCAGCCCCAGCATTTT.

This clonotype occurred many times. The chain links TRBV4-1 to TRBJ2-7; no reliable D call. The CDR3 has 12 residues. Per the germline V gene, CDR1 is MGHRA and CDR2 is YSYEKL. Trimming took 2 bases from V and 6 from J, leaving 8 bases between them. CDR3 in DNA: TGCGCCAGCAGCCAAACTGGACGCGAGCAGTACTTC. Its translation is CASSQTGREQYF.

V usage is TRBV3-1 and J usage is TRBJ1-5; D remains ambiguous. The germline gives CDR1 LGHDT, CDR2 YNNKEL (reference sequence). This CDR3 has 14 amino acids. The V end lost 1 base, the J end lost 3 bases, and 7 bases lay between the germline ends. The CDR3: CASSQAGINQPQHF. The CDR3 bases are TGTGCCAGCAGCCAAGCCGGGATCAATCAGCCCCAGCATTTT.

This clonotype was observed a single time. The chain couples TRBV27 to TRBJ2-7; D remains ambiguous. Trimming left V 0 bases short and J 3 bases short, with 6 bases between. The CDR3 length is 13 residues. In germline, CDR1 is MNHEY, CDR2 SMNVEV (reference sequence). The chain's CDR3 is CASSLSKDYEQYF. CDR3 DNA: TGTGCCAGCAGTTTATCAAAGGACTACGAGCAGTACTTC.

This clonotype was seen a handful of times. The chain is built from TRBV12-3 or TRBV12-4 and TRBJ1-5; D is perhaps TRBD1 (6 bases). This CDR3 spans 13 amino acids. V dropped 6 bases and J dropped 3 bases, with 9 bases sitting between them. CDR3: CASSRDTNQPQHF. The CDR3 nucleotides are TGTGCCAGCAGCCGGGACACCAATCAGCCCCAGCATTTT.

Only a few counts were recorded for this clonotype. The chain has TRBV7-2 and TRBJ2-1; no reliable D call. V was clipped by 1 base and J by 9 bases, with 13 bases between them. The CDR3 runs 14 residues. Germline values: CDR1 SGHTA, CDR2 FQGNSA. CDR3 amino acids: CASSLGAAGREQFF. The CDR3 DNA sequence: TGTGCCAGCAGCTTAGGGGCGGCCGGTCGTGAGCAGTTCTTC.

This clonotype was seen ten or more times. This chain joins TRBV6-2 or TRBV6-3 and TRBJ2-5; 11 bases map to TRBD2. There are 16 residues in the CDR3. V gave up 4 bases and J gave up 1 base; unmatched junction bases: 5. The V gene's germline CDR1 is MNHEY and CDR2 SVGEGT. In nucleotides, the CDR3 is TGTGCCAGCAGTTCCCTAGCGGGAGGATTCCAAGAGACCCAGTACTTC. Translated, it gives CASSSLAGGFQETQYF.

The chain carries TRBV6-6 and TRBJ2-7; TRBD1 matches at 8 bases. Germline CDR1 is MNHNY and CDR2 is SVGAGI (reference sequence). V was pared by 6 bases and J by 7 bases, with 8 bases of the junction left unmatched. The CDR3 is 13 amino acids. The CDR3 loop is CASRQPGGREQYF. CDR3 sequence (DNA): TGTGCCAGCAGACAGCCAGGGGGCAGGGAGCAGTACTTC.

This clonotype has at least ten counts. The genes are TRBV3-1 and TRBJ2-3, with D unresolved. The ends were cut back, 0 bases at V and 2 bases at J, with 6 bases in the middle. Germline V gives CDR1 LGHDT, CDR2 YNNKEL (reference sequence). There are 14 residues in the CDR3. CDR3 protein: CASSQERITDTQYF. In nucleotides, the CDR3 is TGTGCCAGCAGCCAAGAGCGGATCACAGATACGCAGTATTTT.

This sequence joins TRBV6-1 and TRBJ2-3; 7 nucleotides agree with TRBD2. This CDR3 region has 16 residues. The V and J ends lost 1 base and 3 bases, in that order; junction bases with no gene match: 7. CDR1 and CDR2 from the germline V gene are MNHNS and SASEGT. The CDR3 nucleotides are TGTGCCAGCAGTGAAGAGAGTAGCGGGCTGACAGATACGCAGTATTTT. This codes for CASSEESSGLTDTQYF.

This clonotype was seen ten or more times. V and J are TRBV18 and TRBJ2-2, with unresolved D. Germline V CDR1 and CDR2: KGHSH, LQKENI. V gave up 0 bases and J gave up 8 bases, with 7 bases separating them. The CDR3 has 13 amino acids. The CDR3 DNA reads as TGTGCCAGCTCACCACCAAGCTTGGGGGAGCTGTTTTTT. Encoded protein: CASSPPSLGELFF. The full variable domain, completed using reference TRBV18 and TRBJ2-2, is NAGVMQNPRHLVRRRGQEARLRCSPMKGHSHVYWYRQLPEEGLKFMVYLQKENIIDESGMPKERFSAEFPKEGPSILRIQQVVRGDSAAYFCASSPPSLGELFFGEGSRLTVL.